This T cell receptor (beta chain) originates from a study of identical twins. Ten or more counts support this clonotype. The germline V gene encodes CDR1 LGHDT and CDR2 YNNKEL (reference sequence). Germline trimming cut 2 bases from V and 7 bases from J; bases unmatched to any gene: 13. The CDR3 has 16 amino acids. TCRdb called the 5' RACE reads again in MiXCR, with one record for every CDR3 protein. The sample has around 340,000 distinct CDR3 sequences; roughly an eighth are singletons. These data were likewise used in another study, on yellow fever vaccine responses in identical twins.

This sequence originates from a woman aged 18-29 years in good health. The sequenced sample was CD8+ T cells sorted from blood. The V call is TRBV3-1, the J call TRBJ1-1; TRBD1 aligns across 7 bases. The CDR3 loop reads CASSQSYGDRAREAFF. Written as DNA, the CDR3 is TGTGCCAGCAGCCAAAGTTACGGAGACAGGGCACGTGAAGCTTTCTTT. The entire variable domain, with the rest obtained from reference TRBV3-1 and TRBJ1-1, is as follows: DTAVSQTPKYLVTQMGNDKSIKCEQNLGHDTMYWYKQDSKKFLKIMFSYNNKELIINETVPNRFSPKSPDKAHLNLHINSLELGDSAVYFCASSQSYGDRAREAFFGQGTRLTVV.